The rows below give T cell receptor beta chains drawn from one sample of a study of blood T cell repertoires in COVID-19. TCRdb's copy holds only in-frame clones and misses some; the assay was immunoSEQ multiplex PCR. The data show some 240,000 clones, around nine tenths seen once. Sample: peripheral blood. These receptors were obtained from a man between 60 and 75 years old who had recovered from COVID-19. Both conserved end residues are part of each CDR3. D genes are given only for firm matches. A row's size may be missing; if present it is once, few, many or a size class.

CDR3: CASSLSQDRGLYNEQFF; DNA: TGTGCCAGCAGCCTAAGTCAGGACAGGGGACTTTACAATGAGCAGTTCTTC; J: TRBJ2-1; V: TRBV5-6; D: TRBD1; size: -
CDR3: CASSSTGGYEQYF; DNA: TGCGCCAGCAGCTCAACGGGAGGCTACGAGCAGTACTTC; J: TRBJ2-7; V: TRBV5-1; D: TRBD2; size: -
CDR3: CASSISTSGRVYEQYF; DNA: TGTGCCAGCAGCATTTCCACTAGCGGGAGGGTCTACGAGCAGTACTTC; J: TRBJ2-7; V: TRBV7-8; D: TRBD2; size: -
CDR3: CASSLEDNSYEQYF; DNA: TGTGCCAGCAGCTTAGAAGACAACTCCTACGAGCAGTACTTC; J: TRBJ2-7; V: TRBV7-2; D: -; size: once
CDR3: CASSLVRPTGANYGYTF; DNA: TGTGCCAGCAGCTTGGTTCGGCCGACAGGGGCGAACTATGGCTACACCTTC; J: TRBJ1-2; V: TRBV5-8; D: TRBD1; size: -
CDR3: CASRAGTYEQYF; DNA: TGTGCCAGCAGGGCAGGGACCTACGAGCAGTACTTC; J: TRBJ2-7; V: TRBV6-5; D: -; size: -
CDR3: CASSQGQGPNEQFF; DNA: TGTGCCAGCAGCCAAGGACAGGGCCCCAATGAGCAGTTCTTC; J: TRBJ2-1; V: TRBV3-1/TRBV3-2; D: TRBD1; size: -
CDR3: CAISRDRGLGYTF; DNA: TGTGCCATCAGCCGGGACAGGGGGCTTGGCTACACCTTC; J: TRBJ1-2; V: TRBV10-3; D: TRBD1; size: -
CDR3: CASSIQRGNTIYF; DNA: TGTGCCAGTAGTATTCAGCGAGGAAACACCATATATTTT; J: TRBJ1-3; V: TRBV19; D: -; size: -
CDR3: CASSLDRAGSFTDTQYF; DNA: TGTGCCAGCAGCTTGGATAGGGCAGGGTCGTTCACAGATACGCAGTATTTT; J: TRBJ2-3; V: TRBV5-5; D: -; size: -
CDR3: CATASGRGTSNTGELFF; DNA: TGTGCCACCGCTAGCGGGCGGGGAACCTCGAACACCGGGGAGCTGTTTTTT; J: TRBJ2-2; V: TRBV10-3; D: TRBD2; size: once
CDR3: CAISANRNNSPLHF; DNA: TGTGCCATCAGTGCCAACAGAAATAATTCACCCCTCCACTTT; J: TRBJ1-6; V: TRBV10-3; D: -; size: -
CDR3: CASRDRYSYNEQFF; DNA: TGTGCCAGCAGGGACAGATACTCCTACAATGAGCAGTTCTTC; J: TRBJ2-1; V: TRBV2; D: -; size: -
CDR3: CASSWGPGDYGYTF; DNA: TGTGCCAGTAGTTGGGGCCCAGGTGACTATGGCTACACCTTC; J: TRBJ1-2; V: TRBV19; D: -; size: -
CDR3: CASTQVAGLSDTQYF; DNA: TGTGCCAGCACCCAGGTAGCGGGACTGTCAGATACGCAGTATTTT; J: TRBJ2-3; V: TRBV2; D: TRBD2; size: -
CDR3: CASSVKGQGPEQYF; DNA: TGTGCCAGCAGCGTAAAGGGACAGGGGCCAGAGCAGTACTTC; J: TRBJ2-7; V: TRBV9; D: TRBD1; size: -
CDR3: CASSPSRGGGNTIYF; DNA: TGTGCCAGCAGCCCCTCGCGGGGAGGGGGAAACACCATATATTTT; J: TRBJ1-3; V: TRBV3-1/TRBV3-2; D: -; size: -
CDR3: CASRPGAAGGGETQYF; DNA: TGTGCCAGCCGCCCTGGGGCAGCGGGGGGTGGAGAGACCCAGTACTTC; J: TRBJ2-5; V: TRBV25-1; D: TRBD2; size: -
CDR3: CASSISSSGNLRYEQYF; DNA: TGTGCCAGTAGTATTTCCTCTAGCGGGAATCTGCGTTACGAGCAGTACTTC; J: TRBJ2-7; V: TRBV19; D: TRBD2; size: -
CDR3: CASSLVSGAYNEQFF; DNA: TGTGCCAGCAGCCTTGTGTCGGGAGCATACAATGAGCAGTTCTTC; J: TRBJ2-1; V: TRBV14; D: -; size: -
CDR3: CASSYGPSGGNNEQFF; DNA: TGTGCCAGCAGTTATGGGCCTAGCGGGGGGAACAATGAGCAGTTCTTC; J: TRBJ2-1; V: TRBV6-2/TRBV6-3; D: TRBD2; size: -
CDR3: CASSFSSGNTIYF; DNA: TGTGCCAGCAGTTTTAGCAGTGGAAACACCATATATTTT; J: TRBJ1-3; V: TRBV28; D: -; size: -
CDR3: CASSRTDYEQYF; DNA: TGTGCCAGCTCACGGACAGATTACGAGCAGTACTTC; J: TRBJ2-7; V: TRBV18; D: -; size: few
CDR3: CASSPDREAFF; DNA: TGTGCCAGCAGCCCCGACAGGGAAGCTTTCTTT; J: TRBJ1-1; V: TRBV7-9; D: -; size: -
CDR3: CATSLSGGFTDTQYF; DNA: TGTGCCACCAGCCTCTCGGGAGGGTTCACAGATACGCAGTATTTT; J: TRBJ2-3; V: TRBV15; D: TRBD2; size: -
CDR3: CASSPPRQQETQYF; DNA: TGTGCCAGCTCACCACCGCGACAGCAAGAGACCCAGTACTTC; J: TRBJ2-5; V: TRBV18; D: -; size: -
CDR3: CASSDLAGGWNEQFF; DNA: TGTGCCAGCAGTGACCTAGCGGGGGGGTGGAATGAGCAGTTCTTC; J: TRBJ2-1; V: TRBV2; D: TRBD2; size: -
CDR3: CASSGRDSRYGYTF; DNA: TGTGCCAGCAGCGGACGGGACAGTCGGTATGGCTACACCTTC; J: TRBJ1-2; V: TRBV7-2; D: TRBD1; size: -
CDR3: CASSIGGQWNEKLFF; DNA: TGTGCCAGTAGTATTGGGGGACAGTGGAATGAAAAACTGTTTTTT; J: TRBJ1-4; V: TRBV19; D: TRBD1; size: -
CDR3: CASSSSGAIAGPYF; DNA: TGTGCCAGCAGCTCGTCTGGGGCCATAGCGGGACCCTATTTT; J: TRBJ2-3; V: TRBV9; D: TRBD2; size: few
CDR3: CATSDGGRARQETQYF; DNA: TGTGCCACCAGTGATGGCGGGAGGGCCCGCCAAGAGACCCAGTACTTC; J: TRBJ2-5; V: TRBV24-1; D: TRBD2; size: -
CDR3: CASSTTGAGYGYTF; DNA: TGTGCCAGCAGTACTACAGGGGCGGGCTATGGCTACACCTTC; J: TRBJ1-2; V: TRBV5-6; D: TRBD1; size: -
CDR3: CASSQDTGGRETQYF; DNA: TGTGCCAGCAGCCAAGATACGGGAGGAAGGGAGACCCAGTACTTC; J: TRBJ2-5; V: TRBV14; D: TRBD2; size: -
CDR3: CASSYKGAALGELFF; DNA: TGTGCCAGCAGTTACAAGGGGGCGGCCCTTGGGGAACTGTTTTTT; J: TRBJ1-4; V: TRBV6-6; D: TRBD1; size: once
CDR3: CASSFAGYTGELFF; DNA: TGTGCCAGCAGTTTTGCAGGTTACACCGGGGAGCTGTTTTTT; J: TRBJ2-2; V: TRBV28; D: -; size: -
CDR3: CASSPRTVLIGYNEQFF; DNA: TGTGCCAGCAGCCCAAGGACAGTGCTGATAGGATACAATGAGCAGTTCTTC; J: TRBJ2-1; V: TRBV9; D: -; size: -
CDR3: CASSARRGINTQYF; DNA: TGTGCCAGCAGTGCCCGTAGGGGAATAAATACGCAGTATTTT; J: TRBJ2-3; V: TRBV2; D: -; size: -
CDR3: CASRVVGQGTTNEKLFF; DNA: TGCGCCAGCCGGGTTGTTGGCCAGGGGACGACTAATGAAAAACTGTTTTTT; J: TRBJ1-4; V: TRBV4-1; D: -; size: -
CDR3: CSVHYPNTGELFF; DNA: TGCAGTGTACACTATCCGAACACCGGGGAGCTGTTTTTT; J: TRBJ2-2; V: TRBV29-1; D: -; size: -
CDR3: CASSPRQTSGLEQYF; DNA: TGTGCCAGCAGCCCAAGACAGACCTCCGGTCTCGAGCAGTACTTC; J: TRBJ2-7; V: TRBV6-5; D: -; size: -